This T cell receptor beta chain was documented in a study of T cell repertoires in cytomegalovirus infection. On the study more broadly: Shared public TCR beta signatures pointed to both CMV infection and a matching HLA type.

Trimming took 4 bases from V and 3 from J, leaving 15 bases between them. This CDR3 has 14 residues. Germline CDR1 and CDR2: SQVTM and ANQGSEA. TCRdb ran MiXCR on the reads and lists one entry per CDR3 protein. Altogether a few hundred thousand distinct CDR3 sequences are present, 17% being singletons, with the ten largest covering less than 50%. The receptor comes from a human donor in good health (CMV status not recorded). Some clones in this sample may be carry-over from other donors' samples. Sequencing used CD8+ T cells from PBMCs. The chain employs TRBV29-1 and TRBJ1-2; possible D gene TRBD1, 6 bases. CDR3 protein: CSVGFTGGYYGYTF. The CDR3 nucleotides read TGCAGCGTTGGTTTTACTGGGGGCTACTATGGCTACACCTTC.